These 9 T cell receptor beta chains came from one sample sequenced in a study of T cell responses to AZD1222 COVID-19 vaccine. Assay used: immunoSEQ multiplex PCR; TCRdb lists only in-frame clones, some missing. Among approximately 140,000 clones listed, around nine tenths were seen once. The sample consisted of peripheral blood, taken on day 0 of AZD1222 vaccination. These receptors all stem from an adult in good health.

This rearrangement joins TRBV11-3 to TRBJ1-1; D is perhaps TRBD1 (6 bases). There are 13 residues in the CDR3. V was shortened by 3 bases and J by 5 bases, with 10 bases between the two germline ends. From germline, CDR1 is SGHNT and CDR2 YENEEA. The CDR3 DNA reads as TGTGCCAGCAGCTTGGGGGCTCGAACTGAAGCTTTCTTT. Protein sequence: CASSLGARTEAFF.

The chain combines TRBV25-1 with TRBJ1-4; D ambiguous. Germline CDR1 MGHDK, CDR2 SYGVNS. This CDR3 has 14 residues. V was pared by 1 base and J by 8 bases, with 11 bases between. Here the CDR3 reads CASSESPTGEKLFF. The CDR3, as DNA: TGTGCCAGCAGTGAATCCCCAACGGGCGAAAAACTGTTTTTT.

The chain couples TRBV25-1 to TRBJ2-2, with 7 bases aligning to TRBD1. The junction had 8 bases not matched to a gene; V was cut back by 0 bases and J by 7 bases. The germline CDR1 and CDR2 sequences are MGHDK and SYGVNS. The CDR3 length is 16 residues. Here the CDR3 DNA reads TGTGCCAGCAGTGAATATAAGGGGGCGGTCGACGGGGAGCTGTTTTTT. This codes for CASSEYKGAVDGELFF.

This chain connects TRBV9 to TRBJ2-3; D uncertain. Between the trimmed V and J ends, which lost 4 bases and 1 base, there was a span of 16 bases. Germline V CDR1 and CDR2: SGDLS, YYNGEE. This CDR3 region has 16 residues. CDR3 in DNA: TGTGCCAGCAGCCCAACGAGTTCTCTCGGCACAGATACGCAGTATTTT. Translating gives CASSPTSSLGTDTQYF.

The J gene is TRBJ1-2, the V gene TRBV5-1; 8 bases fit TRBD1. Germline CDR1 and CDR2: SGHRS and YFSETQ. With V trimmed by 6 bases and J by 8 bases, 12 bases remained unmatched. The CDR3 spans 14 residues. This CDR3 is CASKWAQGDTGYTF. The CDR3 DNA sequence: TGCGCCAGCAAATGGGCACAGGGGGACACCGGCTACACCTTC.

The chain carries TRBV19 and TRBJ2-6; the match to TRBD1 covers 9 bases. Germline V gene lookup returns CDR1 LNHDA and CDR2 SQIVND (reference sequence). V lost 8 bases and J lost 0; bases outside the gene matches: 8. The CDR3 spans 17 residues. The CDR3 DNA is TGTGCCAGTTTAGAGGACAGGGGCAACTCTGGGGCCAACGTCCTGACTTTC. Its protein product is CASLEDRGNSGANVLTF.

The chain has TRBV4-1 and TRBJ1-5; D unresolved. Trimming removed 4 bases from V and 0 bases from J, with 10 bases in between. The CDR3 is 15 residues long. CDR1 and CDR2 from the germline V gene are MGHRA and YSYEKL. The chain's CDR3 is CASSPSRRSNQPQHF. The CDR3 DNA follows: TGCGCCAGCAGCCCTAGCCGTCGTAGCAATCAGCCCCAGCATTTT.

The CDR3 coding sequence is TGTGCCAGCAGCTCCGGACAGGGGAGAGCGACTGAAGCTTTCTTT. Amino acids: CASSSGQGRATEAFF. The rearrangement links TRBV13 to TRBJ1-1; 9 bases are a match to TRBD1. Germline values: CDR1 PRHDT, CDR2 FYEKMQ (reference sequence). The J segment lost 5 bases and the V segment lost 4 bases, leaving 8 bases of the junction unmatched. The CDR3 runs to 15 residues.

The chain couples TRBV2 to TRBJ2-3; 8 bases map to TRBD1. After removal of 4 bases from V and 6 bases from J, the junction contained 6 bases not matched to a gene. The CDR3 covers 14 residues. Looked up from germline, CDR1 is SNHLY and CDR2 is FYNNEI. For the CDR3, the DNA is TGTGCCAGCAGTGGAGGGACAGGCCTTGATACGCAGTATTTT. Its translation is CASSGGTGLDTQYF.